The 29 T cell receptor beta chains below were found in one sample sequenced in a study of T cells in Graves' hyperthyroidism and ophthalmopathy. The investigators amplified TCR beta CDR3 regions from RNA transcripts. First-round RT-PCR with HTBI primers amplified the TCR CDR3 region. TCRdb itself ran the multiplex PCR reads through MiXCR, one entry per CDR3 protein. This sample has roughly 750,000 distinct CDR3 sequences, with 16% found just once. Sequenced material: blood. The receptors shown here come from a man aged 18 to 29 with Graves' hyperthyroidism.

The genes are TRBV7-2 and TRBJ2-1; 11 bases match TRBD2. The germline gives CDR1 SGHTA, CDR2 FQGNSA. The ends lost 5 bases at V and 0 bases at J; junction bases unmatched: 9. The CDR3 totals 18 residues. The CDR3 DNA sequence: TGTGCCAGCAGCCTCCATCGGACTAGCGGGCTCTCCTACAATGAGCAGTTCTTC. Encoded protein: CASSLHRTSGLSYNEQFF.

This clonotype was detected a few times. The gene calls are TRBV13 and TRBJ2-1, with a possible D match to TRBD2 (7 bases). Trimming took off 6 bases at V and 6 bases at J, with 9 bases between the two ends. Germline V gene data show CDR1 as PRHDT and CDR2 as FYEKMQ (reference sequence). The CDR3 covers 12 residues. The DNA of the CDR3 is TGTGCCAGCAGAAGGGGGGGCAATGAGCAGTTCTTC. It encodes CASRRGGNEQFF.

This clonotype was detected many times. This sequence joins TRBV5-6 and TRBJ2-5; TRBD2 aligns across 12 bases. Germline values: CDR1 SGHDT, CDR2 YYEEEE. With 5 bases clipped from V and 6 bases from J, the junction kept 5 bases outside the gene matches. The CDR3 consists of 14 residues. CDR3: CASSLLAGGQTQYF. The DNA for the CDR3 is TGTGCCAGCAGTCTACTAGCGGGAGGACAGACCCAGTACTTC.

The chain is built from TRBV10-3 and TRBJ1-5, with a tentative D call TRBD1 (6 bases). Trimming shortened V by 11 bases and J by 5 bases, and 16 bases separated the two germline ends. The V gene's germline CDR1 is ENHRY and CDR2 SYGVKD. This CDR3 has 13 residues. The CDR3 nucleotides are TGTGCCCCCGCTAGGGACATCTATCAGCCCCAGCATTTT. This gives the protein CAPARDIYQPQHF.

The genes are TRBV6-1 and TRBJ2-7; D remains ambiguous. CDR1 and CDR2 from the germline V gene are MNHNS and SASEGT. Trimming shortened V by 8 bases and J by 3 bases, and 17 bases separated the two germline ends. The length of the CDR3 is 14 residues. CDR3 sequence (DNA): TGTGCCAGCTTACGACAAGAATCGGTCTACGAGCAGTACTTC. It codes for CASLRQESVYEQYF.

This clonotype came up many times. The V call is TRBV28, the J call TRBJ1-5, with D perhaps matching TRBD1 (5 bases). The CDR3 has 14 amino acids. V was pared by 8 bases and J by 3 bases, with 14 bases between. Per the germline V gene, CDR1 is MDHEN and CDR2 is SYDVKM. The CDR3 nucleotides are TGTGCCAGCGTCCCCACAGGCCTCAATCAGCCCCAGCATTTT. Amino acid sequence: CASVPTGLNQPQHF.

The chain links TRBV7-9 to TRBJ2-7; D is ambiguous. The CDR3 runs 13 residues. V was cut by 5 bases and J by 6 bases, with 14 bases left in between. Germline V lookup: CDR1 SEHNR, CDR2 FQNEAQ (reference sequence). The CDR3 region has the DNA TGTGCCAGCAGCGCCTCCTCATGGTTCGAGCAGTACTTC. Protein: CASSASSWFEQYF.

This clonotype was recorded a few times. The gene calls are TRBV12-3 or TRBV12-4 and TRBJ2-1; no firm D call. V was cut by 5 bases and J by 6 bases, with 8 bases left in between. The CDR3 runs to 12 residues. In nucleotides, the CDR3 is TGTGCCAGCAGTCCTATAGTCAATGAGCAGTTCTTC. This translates into CASSPIVNEQFF.

In its sample, this clonotype was seen a few times. The chain carries TRBV7-2 and TRBJ1-2; 8 positions match TRBD1. CDR1 and CDR2 from the germline V gene are SGHTA and FQGNSA. This CDR3 region has 15 residues. Germline trimming cut 3 bases from V and 1 base from J; bases unmatched to any gene: 4. Here the CDR3 DNA reads TGTGCCAGCAGCTTTCAGACAGGGGTTAACTATGGCTACACCTTC. It specifies CASSFQTGVNYGYTF.

Many counts were recorded for this clonotype. The V gene is TRBV28, the J gene TRBJ1-1; D gene uncertain. Trimming cost V 6 bases and J 5 bases, with 10 bases left between them. The CDR3 has 12 residues. Germline V gene sequence: CDR1 MDHEN, CDR2 SYDVKM. The CDR3 sequence is CASSVAGTEAFF. CDR3 sequence (DNA): TGTGCCAGCAGCGTCGCGGGTACTGAAGCTTTCTTT.

This clonotype was counted a few times. The chain recombines TRBV20-1 with TRBJ2-7; the D gene is possibly TRBD2 (7 bases). This CDR3 is built from 17 residues. The V and J ends lost 4 bases and 7 bases respectively, with 29 bases between them. Germline CDR1 and CDR2: DFQATT and SNEGSKA (reference sequence). In DNA form, the CDR3 reads TGCAGTGCTACCCGGAGGGTGGGGGGGGCGACGGTGAGGGAGCAGTACTTC. Amino acids: CSATRRVGGATVREQYF.

This clonotype came up many times. V is TRBV11-3 and J is TRBJ1-1; D remains ambiguous. This CDR3 spans 13 amino acids. Trimming took 8 bases from V and 0 from J, leaving 10 bases between them. The germline gives CDR1 SGHNT, CDR2 YENEEA. CDR3 protein: CASQSAMNTEAFF. The CDR3 nucleotides are TGTGCCAGCCAATCGGCTATGAACACTGAAGCTTTCTTT. Based on the CDR3 plus reference TRBV11-3 and TRBJ1-1, the full variable domain is EAGVVQSPRYKIIEKKQPVAFWCNPISGHNTLYWYLQNLGQGPELLIRYENEEAVDDSQLPKDRFSAERLKGVDSTLKIQPAELGDSAVYLCASQSAMNTEAFFGQGTRLTVV.

The chain couples TRBV7-9 to TRBJ2-3; 10 bases align to TRBD2. CDR1 is SEHNR, CDR2 FQNEAQ, per germline (reference sequence). With V trimmed by 5 bases and J by 2 bases, 7 bases remained unmatched. The CDR3 is made up of 16 amino acids. As DNA, the CDR3 is TGTGCCAGCAGCCCCCACCTAGCGGGGGTCACAGATACGCAGTATTTT. This codes for CASSPHLAGVTDTQYF.

This clonotype was seen many times. The chain is built from TRBV7-2 and TRBJ2-1; 11 nucleotides align to TRBD2. The CDR3 totals 15 residues. Trimming at V came to 5 bases and at J to 4 bases, leaving 4 bases not matched to a gene. Germline CDR1 reads SGHTA; CDR2 reads FQGNSA. The CDR3 DNA reads as TGTGCCAGCAGCCGGACTAGCGGGTTATACAATGAGCAGTTCTTC. It is translated as CASSRTSGLYNEQFF.

The chain combines TRBV12-5 with TRBJ2-2, with 7 bases identical to TRBD2. This CDR3 is built from 14 residues. In germline, CDR1 is LGHNT, CDR2 FRNRAP. The junction had 5 bases not matched to a gene; V was cut back by 5 bases and J by 5 bases. This CDR3 reads CASGPSGRTGELFF. In DNA form, the CDR3 reads TGTGCTAGTGGTCCTAGCGGTCGGACCGGGGAGCTGTTTTTT.

This clonotype was counted between two and nine times. V gene TRBV28 combines with J gene TRBJ2-2, with unresolved D. Germline V CDR1 and CDR2: MDHEN, SYDVKM. The CDR3 covers 14 residues. V gave up 2 bases and J gave up 0 bases, with 4 bases separating them. The CDR3 nucleotides are TGTGCCAGCAGTTTAATATCGAACACCGGGGAGCTGTTTTTT. This codes for CASSLISNTGELFF.

This clonotype has ten or more counts. V and J are TRBV7-9 and TRBJ2-1; D may correspond to TRBD1 or TRBD2 (6 bases each). CDR1 is SEHNR and CDR2 is FQNEAQ in the germline V gene (reference sequence). The CDR3 runs 18 residues. Trimming removed 1 base at V and 8 bases at J, with 24 bases between. CDR3 sequence: CASSLGGALLVGIHEQFF. Written as DNA, the CDR3 is TGTGCCAGCAGCTTAGGGGGGGCGTTACTAGTCGGGATCCATGAGCAGTTCTTC.

The table lists this clonotype with many counts. This CDR3 reads CASIQGAGTEAFF. The CDR3 DNA sequence: TGTGCCAGCATCCAGGGGGCAGGCACTGAAGCTTTCTTT. The chain recombines TRBV7-9 with TRBJ1-1, with 8 bases lining up with TRBD1. CDR1 is SEHNR and CDR2 is FQNEAQ in the germline V gene (reference sequence). The trim removed 7 bases at V and 4 bases at J, leaving 5 bases unmatched. This CDR3 comprises 13 residues.

The genes are TRBV20-1 and TRBJ2-7, with TRBD2 as a possible D gene (5 bases). Germline CDR1 is DFQATT and CDR2 is SNEGSKA (reference sequence). V lost 4 bases to trimming and J lost 2 bases, with 9 bases between them. The CDR3 is made up of 12 amino acids. DNA of the CDR3: TGCAGTGCTAAGGTCGGGACCTACGAGCAGTACTTC. Protein sequence: CSAKVGTYEQYF.

The J gene is TRBJ1-1, the V gene TRBV19, with 8 positions matching TRBD1. J gave up 4 bases and V 9 bases, and 10 bases lay outside the gene matches. This CDR3 has 14 residues. CDR1 is LNHDA and CDR2 is SQIVND in the germline V gene (reference sequence). As DNA, the CDR3 is TGTGCCAGCCGAGACAGGGGATGGGTCACTGAAGCTTTCTTT. Its translation is CASRDRGWVTEAFF.

Turning to this clonotype: A much larger clone is a single base away; this may be a read error. The J gene is TRBJ2-1, the V gene TRBV2, with D possibly being TRBD1 (5 bases). CDR1 is SNHLY, CDR2 FYNNEI, per germline. This CDR3 contains 15 residues. The CDR3 spells CAGSRELPQENEQFF. CDR3 sequence (DNA): TGTGCCGGCAGCCGCGAATTACCACAGGAGAATGAGCAGTTCTTC.

In this sample, this clonotype turned up many times. The chain combines TRBV7-9 with TRBJ2-2; D perhaps matches TRBD1 (5 bases). Trimming pared 5 bases from V and 4 bases from J, leaving 14 bases between. This CDR3 region has 15 residues. CDR1 and CDR2 from the germline V gene are SEHNR and FQNEAQ (reference sequence). DNA of the CDR3: TGTGCCAGCAGCCCGAGGACAAGTTTCACCGGGGAGCTGTTTTTT. Residues: CASSPRTSFTGELFF.

This clonotype was counted only a few times. For the CDR3, the DNA is TGTGCCACCAGCACCTCCGGGGATACGCAGTATTTT. Translating gives CATSTSGDTQYF. The V call is TRBV15, the J call TRBJ2-3; unclear D gene. Germline V gene lookup returns CDR1 LNHNV and CDR2 YYDKDF (reference sequence). The V end was cut by 4 bases, the J end by 6 bases, with 8 bases between. The CDR3 extends over 12 amino acids.

The genes are TRBV5-1 and TRBJ2-3; no clear D gene. The germline CDR1 and CDR2 sequences are SGHRS and YFSETQ. V was pared by 3 bases and J by 7 bases, with 12 bases between. The CDR3 runs to 13 residues. CDR3 DNA: TGCGCCAGCAGCTCCTCGGTGGGGAATACGCAGTATTTT. It yields the protein CASSSSVGNTQYF. Filled out from reference TRBV5-1 and TRBJ2-3, the complete variable domain reads KAGVTQTPRYLIKTRGQQVTLSCSPISGHRSVSWYQQTPGQGLQFLFEYFSETQRNKGNFPGRFSGRQFSNSRSEMNVSTLELGDSALYLCASSSSVGNTQYFGPGTRLTVL.

This clonotype was observed many times. The chain joins TRBV28 to TRBJ1-2; no clear D gene. The CDR3 loop spans 13 amino acids. V lost 7 bases to trimming and J lost 0 bases, with 9 bases between them. Per the germline V gene, CDR1 is MDHEN and CDR2 is SYDVKM. The CDR3 DNA sequence: TGTGCCAGCAACCCCCACTCTAACTATGGCTACACCTTC. Encoded protein: CASNPHSNYGYTF.

This clonotype appeared many times. The chain joins TRBV6-2 or TRBV6-3 to TRBJ2-3; TRBD2 aligns across 8 bases. The V gene's germline CDR1 is MNHEY and CDR2 SVGEGT. This CDR3 comprises 16 residues. Germline trimming cut 7 bases from V and 1 base from J; bases unmatched to any gene: 10. The CDR3 loop reads CASTTRPSGRTDTQYF. CDR3 coding DNA: TGTGCCAGCACCACGAGGCCTAGCGGGCGCACAGATACGCAGTATTTT.

This clonotype has a handful of counts. J is TRBJ2-7 and V is TRBV20-1; D remains unclear. CDR3 size: 12 residues. V lost 3 bases and J 1 base, leaving 7 bases between the germline ends. The germline V gene encodes CDR1 DFQATT and CDR2 SNEGSKA (reference sequence). CDR3 amino acids: CSARTPSYEQYF. DNA for the CDR3: TGCAGTGCTAGGACACCTTCCTACGAGCAGTACTTC.

This clonotype has ten or more counts. The rearrangement links TRBV11-2 to TRBJ2-7; D may match TRBD1 or TRBD2 (5 bases each). The CDR3 loop spans 14 amino acids. V lost 4 bases, J lost 5 bases, and 15 bases lay in between. The germline gives CDR1 SGHAT, CDR2 FQNNGV. CDR3 DNA sequence: TGTGCCAGCAGCTCCGGGACCGCGCTGGACGAGCAGTACTTC. This gives the protein CASSSGTALDEQYF.

This clonotype was picked up many times. The chain joins TRBV18 to TRBJ1-1; D gene ambiguous. Germline V gene lookup returns CDR1 KGHSH and CDR2 LQKENI. This CDR3 contains 15 residues. Trimming stripped 1 base from V and 6 bases from J, with 15 bases between. CDR3 coding DNA: TGTGCCAGCTCACCACTGGCCGGGGAAGAGGCTGAAGCTTTCTTT. As protein: CASSPLAGEEAEAFF.